This TCR beta chain was sequenced for a study of CD4 and CD8 cells across lung adenocarcinoma regions. Details on this clonotype: It may be a read error: a sequence one base away is much more abundant.

There are 13 residues in the CDR3. V lost 3 bases to trimming and J lost 10 bases, with 16 bases between them. Germline-derived CDR1 and CDR2 are DFQATT and SNEGSKA (reference sequence). TCRdb reprocessed the PCR reads via MiXCR and lists one record per CDR3 protein. The table has 23,000 or so distinct CDR3 sequences, approximately 53% seen once. Localized lung adenocarcinoma, a non-small cell lung cancer, affected the donors. The chain links TRBV20-1 to TRBJ2-1; D is possibly TRBD2 (6 bases). Sequencing was performed on CD8+ T cells from the center of a lung tumor. This sequence was found in a male donor with lung adenocarcinoma. The CD4 and CD8 labels of this study may be unreliable. CDR3 residues: CSARRDSTYEQFF. The CDR3 nucleotides read TGCAGTGCTAGGAGGGACTCCACCTACGAGCAGTTCTTC.